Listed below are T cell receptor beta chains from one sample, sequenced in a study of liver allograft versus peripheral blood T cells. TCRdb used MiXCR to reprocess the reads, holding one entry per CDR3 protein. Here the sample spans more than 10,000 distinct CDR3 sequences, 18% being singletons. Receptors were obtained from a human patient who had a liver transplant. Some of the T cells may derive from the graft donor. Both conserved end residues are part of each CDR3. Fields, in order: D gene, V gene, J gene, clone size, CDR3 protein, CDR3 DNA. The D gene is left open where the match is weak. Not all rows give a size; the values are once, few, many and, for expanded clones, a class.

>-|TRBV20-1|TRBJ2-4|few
CSAGPGVLAKNIQYF
TGCAGTGCTGGTCCAGGGGTACTAGCCAAAAACATTCAGTACTTC
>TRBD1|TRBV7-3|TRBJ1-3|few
CASSSRSGTGEYSGNTIYF
TGTGCCAGCAGCTCCAGATCCGGGACAGGGGAATATAGTGGAAACACCATATATTTT
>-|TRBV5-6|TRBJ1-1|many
CASSPGQADREAFF
TGTGCCAGCAGCCCCGGGCAGGCCGACAGGGAAGCTTTCTTT
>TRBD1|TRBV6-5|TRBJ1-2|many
CASNSGTGGYTF
TGTGCCAGCAACTCGGGGACAGGGGGCTACACCTTC
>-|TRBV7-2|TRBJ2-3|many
CASSPIGSTDTQYF
TGTGCCAGCAGCCCTATCGGCAGCACAGATACGCAGTATTTT
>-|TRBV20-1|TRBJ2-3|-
CSAPLLTQYF
TGCAGTGCACCACTACTTACGCAGTATTTT
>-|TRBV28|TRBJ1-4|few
CASSLSEKLFF
TGTGCCAGCAGTTTATCGGAAAAACTGTTTTTT
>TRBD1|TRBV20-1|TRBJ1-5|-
CSATEPTGGVNQPQHF
TGCAGTGCTACAGAACCGACAGGGGGGGTCAATCAGCCCCAGCATTTT
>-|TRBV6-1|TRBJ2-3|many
CASSERRGAADTQYF
TGTGCCAGCAGTGAGAGGCGGGGTGCTGCAGATACGCAGTATTTT
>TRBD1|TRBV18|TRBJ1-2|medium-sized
CASSPDRAANYGYTF
TGTGCCAGCTCACCCGACAGGGCTGCTAACTATGGCTACACCTTC
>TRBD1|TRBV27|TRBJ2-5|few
CASSLRGQAHRGETQYF
TGTGCCAGCAGTTTACGGGGACAGGCCCACCGGGGAGAGACCCAGTACTTC
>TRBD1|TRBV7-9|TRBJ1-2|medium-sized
CASSQGQGGYGYTF
TGTGCCAGCAGCCAAGGACAGGGTGGCTATGGCTACACCTTC
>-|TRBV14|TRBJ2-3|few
CASSHAGGVRDTQYF
TGTGCCAGCAGCCATGCCGGAGGAGTGCGGGATACGCAGTATTTT
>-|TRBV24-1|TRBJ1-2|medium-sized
CATSPGNGYGYTF
TGTGCCACCTCGCCCGGGAATGGCTATGGCTACACCTTC
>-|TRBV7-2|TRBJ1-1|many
CASSRTGTEAFF
TGTGCCAGCTCCAGGACGGGGACTGAAGCTTTCTTT
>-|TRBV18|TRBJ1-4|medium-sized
CASSPEGMGEKLFF
TGTGCCAGCTCACCAGAGGGGATGGGTGAAAAACTGTTTTTT
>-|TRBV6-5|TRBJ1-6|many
CASSSINLPLHF
TGTGCCAGCAGTTCTATTAATTTACCCCTCCACTTT
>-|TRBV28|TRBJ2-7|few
CASLQGSYEQYF
TGTGCCAGCCTACAAGGTAGCTACGAGCAGTACTTC
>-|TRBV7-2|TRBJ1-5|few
CASSFLGDSGQPQHF
TGTGCCAGCAGCTTCCTGGGAGACTCGGGTCAGCCCCAGCATTTT
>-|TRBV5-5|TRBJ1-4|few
CASSLFGSPNEKLFF
TGTGCCAGCAGCTTATTCGGGTCTCCTAATGAAAAACTGTTTTTT
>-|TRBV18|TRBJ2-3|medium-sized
CASSPTEEVDTQYF
TGTGCCAGCTCACCAACGGAGGAGGTAGATACGCAGTATTTT
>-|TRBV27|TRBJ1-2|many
CASREVGERPDGYTF
TGTGCCAGCAGAGAGGTGGGAGAACGCCCAGATGGCTACACCTTC
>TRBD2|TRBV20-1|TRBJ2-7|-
CSARDSGTSGRVSYEQYF
TGCAGTGCTAGAGATAGCGGGACTAGCGGGAGAGTCAGCTACGAGCAGTACTTC
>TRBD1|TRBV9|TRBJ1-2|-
CASSLRTGSGSGYTF
TGTGCCAGCAGCCTTCGGACAGGGTCGGGTTCTGGCTACACCTTC
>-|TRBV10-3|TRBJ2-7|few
CAISVNEQQYF
TGTGCCATCAGTGTTAATGAGCAGCAGTACTTC
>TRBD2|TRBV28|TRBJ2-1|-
CASSSGGTRGLATQFF
TGTGCCAGCAGTTCGGGGGGGACTAGAGGCCTCGCGACGCAGTTCTTC
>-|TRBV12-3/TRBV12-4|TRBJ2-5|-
CASSLVGVETQYF
TGTGCCAGCAGTTTAGTGGGTGTGGAGACCCAGTACTTC
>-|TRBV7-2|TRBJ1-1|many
CASSLAGAREAFF
TGTGCCAGCAGCTTAGCGGGAGCCCGTGAAGCTTTCTTT
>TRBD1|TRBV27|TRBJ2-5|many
CASSFSDRGRETQYF
TGTGCCAGCAGTTTTTCAGACAGGGGGCGAGAGACCCAGTACTTC
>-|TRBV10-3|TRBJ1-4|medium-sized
CAISESQGNEKLFF
TGTGCCATCAGTGAATCGCAGGGGAATGAAAAACTGTTTTTT
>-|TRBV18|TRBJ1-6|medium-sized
CASSPGQTNSPLHF
TGTGCCAGCTCACCTGGGCAGACTAATTCACCCCTCCACTTT
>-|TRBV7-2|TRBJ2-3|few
CASSPDLTQYF
TGTGCCAGCAGCCCCGACCTCACGCAGTATTTT
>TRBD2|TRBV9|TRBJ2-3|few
CASSVAGTSGSADTQYF
TGTGCCAGCAGCGTAGCTGGGACTAGCGGGAGTGCAGATACGCAGTATTTT
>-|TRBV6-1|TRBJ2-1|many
CASSWGWSNEQFF
TGTGCCAGCAGCTGGGGTTGGAGCAATGAGCAGTTCTTC
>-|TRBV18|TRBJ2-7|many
CASSPVVGAQYF
TGTGCCAGCTCACCGGTTGTGGGCGCGCAGTACTTC
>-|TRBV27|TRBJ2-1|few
CASSRTPSSYNEQFF
TGTGCCAGCAGCCGGACACCTAGCTCCTACAATGAGCAGTTCTTC
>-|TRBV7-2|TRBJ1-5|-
CASSLSLQHNQPQHF
TGTGCCAGCAGCTTATCTTTGCAGCACAATCAGCCCCAGCATTTT
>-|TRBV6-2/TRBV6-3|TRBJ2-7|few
CASSYLIPPATKHSYEQYF
TGTGCCAGCAGTTACCTTATCCCTCCGGCGACAAAACACTCCTACGAGCAGTACTTC